Sequencing of this T cell receptor beta chain was carried out in a study of post-analysis software for immune sequencing data. Study in general: The courses of disease that were included comprised relapsing-remitting, secondary progressive and progressive-relapsing multiple sclerosis.

Trimming took off 0 bases at V and 3 bases at J, with 8 bases between the two ends. CDR1 and CDR2 (germline): LGHNA, YSLEER. The CDR3 totals 14 residues. Findings and caveats of the study: The study found TRBV5-6, TRBV5-1 and TRBV20-1 among a few TRBV segments more frequent in patients than controls. Samples prepared in the same batch strongly co-clustered by F measure.

This clonotype was counted only a few times. The target antigen is unknown. Presence of unique molecular identifiers characterized the TCR beta cDNA libraries. TCRdb reprocessed the PCR reads with MiXCR, giving one entry per CDR3 protein. The sample has 750,000 to 900,000 distinct CDR3 sequences; around 46% are singletons. V is TRBV4-3 and J is TRBJ1-2; D call uncertain. This clonotype was obtained from a girl aged 5 to 17 with multiple sclerosis. The sequenced sample was blood. The CDR3, as DNA: TGCGCCAGCAGCCAAGATGGGCCGGACTATGGCTACACCTTC. It yields the protein CASSQDGPDYGYTF.